A single sample is the source of the 30 T cell receptor beta chains below, sequenced in a study of T cells after yellow fever vaccination. TCRdb re-called the 5' RACE reads through MiXCR, storing one row per CDR3 protein. The sample lists roughly 340,000 distinct CDR3 sequences, roughly 8.7% occurring once. The sequencing used PBMCs, collected on the day of the first yellow fever vaccination. The receptors come from a man in his late teens or twenties who received the YFV17D yellow fever vaccine.

This clonotype has only a few counts. The rearrangement uses TRBV5-1 and TRBJ2-6; D not resolved. CDR3 length: 15 amino acids. Germline V gene lookup returns CDR1 SGHRS and CDR2 YFSETQ. V shed 4 bases and J shed 0 bases, with 8 bases lying between them. For the CDR3, the DNA is TGCGCCAGCAGCGCCACGCTCTCTGGGGCCAACGTCCTGACTTTC. Translated, it gives CASSATLSGANVLTF.

This clonotype has a count of ten or more. The chain carries TRBV30 and TRBJ1-1, with D perhaps TRBD1 (6 bases). Germline CDR1 and CDR2: GTSNPN and SVGIG (reference sequence). The CDR3 is 14 amino acids. Between the trimmed V and J ends, which lost 0 bases and 6 bases, there was a span of 14 bases. The CDR3 DNA reads TGTGCCTGGAGTGTTCAGGGGCGGAGGGCTGAAGCTTTCTTT. This codes for CAWSVQGRRAEAFF.

The gene calls are TRBV5-1 and TRBJ2-4, with D possibly matching TRBD2 (5 bases). The germline V gene encodes CDR1 SGHRS and CDR2 YFSETQ. V lost 0 bases and J lost 2, with 9 bases in between. The CDR3 runs 15 residues. In nucleotides, the CDR3 is TGCGCCAGCAGCTTGGCCCCGGGGACCAAAAACATTCAGTACTTC. This translates into CASSLAPGTKNIQYF.

This clonotype was seen a handful of times. The chain couples TRBV3-1 to TRBJ1-2, with D possibly matching TRBD1 (6 bases). The CDR3 is made up of 14 amino acids. CDR1 and CDR2 from the germline V gene are LGHDT and YNNKEL (reference sequence). Deletions cut 4 bases from V and 3 bases from J, with 12 bases between. The CDR3 DNA is TGTGCCAGCAGCCTCCGAGGGGGTGACTATGGCTACACCTTC. Its protein is CASSLRGGDYGYTF.

The table lists this clonotype with many counts. The chain employs TRBV12-3 or TRBV12-4 and TRBJ2-3; D not resolved. The CDR3 length is 14 residues. V lost 5 bases and J lost 10, with 19 bases in between. Written as DNA, the CDR3 is TGTGCCAGCAGTGCCGACACCGAGAGGAAGGCGCAGTATTTT. Its protein is CASSADTERKAQYF.

This clonotype was observed a few times. The CDR3 here is CASSQDWWRLDNEQFF. CDR3 sequence (DNA): TGCGCCAGCAGCCAAGATTGGTGGCGGCTAGACAATGAGCAGTTCTTC. The genes are TRBV4-1 and TRBJ2-1; no clear D. This CDR3 has 16 residues. Deletions cut 0 bases from V and 5 bases from J, with 14 bases between. From germline, CDR1 is MGHRA and CDR2 YSYEKL.

The chain joins TRBV5-8 to TRBJ2-7; 8 bases agree with TRBD2. V trimming: 0 bases; J trimming: 6 bases; junction bases outside the gene matches: 8. The CDR3 length is 15 residues. Germline V CDR1 and CDR2: SGHTS, YDEGEE. In nucleotides, the CDR3 is TGTGCCAGCAGCTTGGATGCGGGGGGCCCCATCGAGCAGTACGTC. This gives the protein CASSLDAGGPIEQYV.

Only a few counts were recorded for this clonotype. The V call is TRBV4-1, the J call TRBJ2-5; TRBD1 or TRBD2 may be the D gene (6 bases each). The CDR3 runs to 18 residues. Germline values: CDR1 MGHRA, CDR2 YSYEKL. V lost 0 bases, J lost 0 bases, and 17 bases lay in between. The CDR3 DNA is TGCGCCAGCAGCCAAGAAGGGGGGCCAGCTGGGTACCAAGAGACCCAGTACTTC. Protein product: CASSQEGGPAGYQETQYF.

J is TRBJ2-5 and V is TRBV7-9; 10 nucleotides match TRBD2. With 3 bases clipped from V and 3 bases from J, the junction kept 4 bases outside the gene matches. The CDR3 is made up of 15 amino acids. In germline, CDR1 is SEHNR, CDR2 FQNEAQ (reference sequence). CDR3 sequence (DNA): TGTGCCAGCAGCTTGTGGCTAGCGGGGGAAGAGACCCAGTACTTC. Amino acids: CASSLWLAGEETQYF.

This clonotype was seen only a few times. The chain is built from TRBV10-3 and TRBJ2-7; the match to TRBD1 covers 7 bases. This CDR3 is 14 amino acids long. The trim removed 0 bases at V and 6 bases at J, leaving 5 bases unmatched. Germline CDR1 ENHRY, CDR2 SYGVKD. CDR3 coding DNA: TGTGCCATCAGTGAGTCGCCAGGGGGTGGCGAGCAGTACTTC. It yields the protein CAISESPGGGEQYF.

This clonotype was counted only a few times. The chain links TRBV29-1 to TRBJ1-2; 7 bases agree with TRBD1. J was trimmed by 4 bases and V by 3 bases; bases with no gene match: 8. This CDR3 contains 14 residues. The germline V gene has CDR1 SQVTM and CDR2 ANQGSEA. The CDR3: CSVEEGGPPYGYTF. The DNA for the CDR3 is TGCAGCGTTGAGGAAGGGGGCCCCCCCTATGGCTACACCTTC.

In its sample, this clonotype was seen many times. The V call is TRBV5-1, the J call TRBJ2-1; D unresolved. Trimming stripped 1 base from V and 8 bases from J, with 7 bases between. This CDR3 is built from 12 residues. Germline V lookup: CDR1 SGHRS, CDR2 YFSETQ. The CDR3 sequence is CASSLNRDEQFF. In DNA, the CDR3 is TGCGCCAGCAGCTTGAACCGGGATGAGCAGTTCTTC.

The V and J genes are TRBV24-1 and TRBJ2-5, with a tentative D call TRBD1 (5 bases). The CDR3 covers 17 residues. V was shortened by 2 bases and J by 1 base, with 16 bases between the two germline ends. CDR1 and CDR2 from the germline V gene are KGHDR and SFDVKD. CDR3 coding DNA: TGTGCCACCAGTGATTCAGACAGCCCGGGCTTCCAAGAGACCCAGTACTTC. Its protein is CATSDSDSPGFQETQYF.

This clonotype was recorded a few times. In nucleotides, the CDR3 is TGCGCCAGCACCCCTGGCAGCTTGCTGTACAATGAGCAGTTCTTC. It yields the protein CASTPGSLLYNEQFF. The rearrangement joins TRBV5-1 to TRBJ2-1, with D unresolved. V was trimmed by 6 bases and J by 4 bases, leaving 17 bases between them. CDR1 is SGHRS and CDR2 is YFSETQ in the germline V gene. This CDR3 is built from 15 residues.

This clonotype was seen at least ten times. The chain has TRBV5-5 and TRBJ2-1; tentative D call: TRBD1 (5 bases). The V end lost 0 bases, the J end lost 6 bases, and 13 bases lay between the germline ends. Looked up from germline, CDR1 is SGHKS and CDR2 is YYEKEE (reference sequence). The CDR3 is 15 residues long. CDR3 loop: CASSLEPSRGNEQFF. CDR3 DNA sequence: TGTGCCAGCAGCTTGGAACCATCAAGGGGCAATGAGCAGTTCTTC.

V usage is TRBV12-3 or TRBV12-4 and J usage is TRBJ2-7; 7 bases are shared with TRBD1. This CDR3 region has 14 residues. J lost 2 bases, V lost 2 bases, and 3 bases had no gene match. The DNA for the CDR3 is TGTGCCAGCAGTTTACAGGGGACAGCCTACGAGCAGTACTTC. This sequence encodes CASSLQGTAYEQYF.

The chain employs TRBV5-1 and TRBJ1-4, with 7 bases fitting TRBD1. CDR3 length equals 17 residues. The germline gives CDR1 SGHRS, CDR2 YFSETQ. The ends lost 0 bases at V and 3 bases at J; junction bases unmatched: 8. This chain's CDR3 is CASSLGQGLRANEKLFF. The CDR3 DNA reads as TGCGCCAGCAGCTTGGGACAGGGTCTTCGGGCTAATGAAAAACTGTTTTTT.

This clonotype was counted between two and nine times. The rearrangement uses TRBV11-2 and TRBJ1-2, with D maybe TRBD1 (5 bases). This CDR3 has 15 amino acids. V was trimmed by 5 bases and J by 0 bases, leaving 13 bases between them. Germline CDR1 is SGHAT and CDR2 is FQNNGV. The CDR3 sequence: CASSPTWDSNYGYTF. CDR3 coding DNA: TGTGCCAGCAGCCCTACCTGGGACTCTAACTATGGCTACACCTTC.

The table lists this clonotype with a few counts. The chain is built from TRBV4-3 and TRBJ1-2, with unresolved D. The V gene's germline CDR1 is LGHNA and CDR2 YSLEER. The germline V and J ends were trimmed by 3 bases and 4 bases, with 9 bases remaining between them. The CDR3 spans 13 residues. The CDR3 sequence is CASSQGKFYGYTF. CDR3 in DNA: TGCGCCAGCAGCCAGGGGAAATTCTATGGCTACACCTTC.

The table lists this clonotype with many counts. The gene calls are TRBV24-1 and TRBJ2-2; D remains unclear. Per germline, CDR1 KGHDR and CDR2 SFDVKD. Deletions cut 3 bases from V and 4 bases from J, with 8 bases between. This CDR3 spans 14 amino acids. CDR3 region: CATSDQTVTGELFF. In DNA form, the CDR3 reads TGTGCCACCAGTGATCAGACGGTCACCGGGGAGCTGTTTTTT.

This clonotype was observed at least ten times. This chain joins TRBV5-1 and TRBJ2-2, with D possibly TRBD2 on 5 matching bases. With 3 bases removed from V and 1 base from J, the gap between germline ends came to 10 bases. This CDR3 spans 15 amino acids. Germline loops: CDR1 SGHRS, CDR2 YFSETQ. The CDR3 protein is CASSSGGVNTGELFF. The CDR3, as DNA: TGCGCCAGCAGCTCCGGAGGAGTGAACACCGGGGAGCTGTTTTTT.

CDR3 sequence: CASSGWGSTDTQYF. CDR3 nucleotide sequence: TGTGCCAGCAGTGGATGGGGTAGCACAGATACGCAGTATTTT. This sequence joins TRBV25-1 and TRBJ2-3, with D hard to call. The CDR3 runs to 14 residues. Germline V gene data show CDR1 as MGHDK and CDR2 as SYGVNS. V was pared by 4 bases and J by 0 bases, with 8 bases between.

This clonotype occurred many times. The chain couples TRBV4-1 to TRBJ1-5, with 8 bases identical to TRBD1. V shed 4 bases, J shed 6 bases, and the junction held 8 bases outside the gene matches. The germline CDR1 and CDR2 sequences are MGHRA and YSYEKL. This CDR3 is built from 15 residues. The DNA of the CDR3 is TGCGCCAGCAGCCTCCGGACAGGGTCGGCTCAGCCCCAGCATTTT. Encoded protein: CASSLRTGSAQPQHF.

This clonotype was observed many times. V is TRBV12-3 or TRBV12-4 and J is TRBJ1-5, with no clear D. V shed 3 bases and J shed 0 bases, with 6 bases lying between them. The CDR3 extends over 14 amino acids. CDR3 bases: TGTGCCAGCAGTTTGCTCAGTAGCAATCAGCCCCAGCATTTT. Its translation: CASSLLSSNQPQHF.

This clonotype was observed many times. The rearrangement joins TRBV5-1 to TRBJ2-2; D is unclear. This CDR3 region has 13 residues. V lost 2 bases and J 4 bases, leaving 6 bases between the germline ends. Germline V gives CDR1 SGHRS, CDR2 YFSETQ. CDR3 in DNA: TGCGCCAGCAGCTTTGACTCCACCGGGGAGCTGTTTTTT. It encodes CASSFDSTGELFF.

Ten or more counts support this clonotype. This chain joins TRBV3-1 and TRBJ2-4; 12 nucleotides align to TRBD1. The germline V gene encodes CDR1 LGHDT and CDR2 YNNKEL (reference sequence). The CDR3 is 13 amino acids. The V segment lost 4 bases and the J segment 12 bases; nucleotides outside the gene matches: 4. The CDR3 bases are TGTGCCAGCAGCCCGGGGACAGGGGGCTCTCAGTACTTC. It specifies CASSPGTGGSQYF.

The table lists this clonotype with a few counts. The chain employs TRBV20-1 and TRBJ1-5, with D maybe TRBD1 (6 bases). Per germline, CDR1 DFQATT and CDR2 SNEGSKA (reference sequence). Trimming cost V 1 base and J 5 bases, with 15 bases left between them. This CDR3 is built from 15 residues. The CDR3 sequence: CSARAPLGGYQPQHF. In nucleotides, the CDR3 is TGCAGTGCTAGAGCGCCCCTAGGGGGGTATCAGCCCCAGCATTTT.

This clonotype occurred a few times. The chain carries TRBV20-1 and TRBJ1-1; maybe TRBD1 (5 bases). Germline V lookup: CDR1 DFQATT, CDR2 SNEGSKA (reference sequence). Trimming cost V 6 bases and J 5 bases, with 22 bases left between them. The CDR3 runs to 15 residues. CDR3 residues: CSASSQAVRLTEAFF. CDR3 DNA sequence: TGCAGTGCCAGTTCACAGGCCGTTAGGTTGACTGAAGCTTTCTTT.

The V and J genes are TRBV5-5 and TRBJ1-1, with no clear D. Trimming cost V 4 bases and J 1 base, with 11 bases left between them. Per the germline V gene, CDR1 is SGHKS and CDR2 is YYEKEE (reference sequence). This CDR3 is 14 amino acids long. The CDR3: CASSAYSWNTEAFF. Here the CDR3 DNA reads TGTGCCAGCAGCGCCTACTCCTGGAACACTGAAGCTTTCTTT.

V is TRBV6-5 and J is TRBJ1-2; 8 bases are a match to TRBD1. This CDR3 comprises 15 residues. V lost 4 bases, J lost 6 bases, and 10 bases stayed unmatched. Germline V lookup: CDR1 MNHEY, CDR2 SVGAGI. The CDR3 DNA sequence: TGTGCCAGCAGTTCGGGACAGGCCCCCAGGAATGGCTACACCTTC. It yields the protein CASSSGQAPRNGYTF.